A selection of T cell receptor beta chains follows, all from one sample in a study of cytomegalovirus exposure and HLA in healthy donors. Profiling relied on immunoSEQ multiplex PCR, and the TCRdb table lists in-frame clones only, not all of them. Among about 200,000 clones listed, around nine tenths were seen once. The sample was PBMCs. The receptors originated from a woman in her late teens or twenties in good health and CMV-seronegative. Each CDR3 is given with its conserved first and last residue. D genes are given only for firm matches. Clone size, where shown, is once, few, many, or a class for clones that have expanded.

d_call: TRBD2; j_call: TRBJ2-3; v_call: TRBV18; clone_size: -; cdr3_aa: CASSPGLAGGNTDTQYF; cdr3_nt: TGTGCCAGCTCTCCCGGACTAGCGGGAGGGAACACAGATACGCAGTATTTT
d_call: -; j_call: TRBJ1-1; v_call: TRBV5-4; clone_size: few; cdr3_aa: CASTPPGHMNTEAFF; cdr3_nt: TGTGCCAGCACCCCCCCCGGACACATGAACACTGAAGCTTTCTTT
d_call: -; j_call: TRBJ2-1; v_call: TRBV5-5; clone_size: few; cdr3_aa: CASSLDLLAYNEQFF; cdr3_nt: TGTGCCAGCAGCTTGGACCTGTTGGCTTACAATGAGCAGTTCTTC
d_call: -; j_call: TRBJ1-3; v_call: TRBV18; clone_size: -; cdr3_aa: CASSPRGFSGNTIYF; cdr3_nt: TGTGCCAGCTCCCCCAGGGGATTCTCTGGAAACACCATATATTTT
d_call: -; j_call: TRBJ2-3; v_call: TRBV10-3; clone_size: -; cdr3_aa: CAISLGQKSTDTQYF; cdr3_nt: TGTGCCATCAGTTTAGGACAGAAAAGCACAGATACGCAGTATTTT
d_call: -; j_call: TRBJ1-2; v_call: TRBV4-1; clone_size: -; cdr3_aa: CASSQDGTPGGGYTF; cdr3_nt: TGCGCCAGCAGCCAAGATGGTACCCCAGGAGGCGGCTACACCTTC
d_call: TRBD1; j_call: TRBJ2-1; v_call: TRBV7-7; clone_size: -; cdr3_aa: CASSPGTGHRGEQFF; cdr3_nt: TGTGCTAGCAGCCCGGGGACAGGGCATCGGGGTGAGCAGTTCTTC
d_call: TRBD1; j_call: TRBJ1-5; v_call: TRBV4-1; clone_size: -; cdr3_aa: CASSPGQGVQPQHF; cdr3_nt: TGCGCCAGCAGCCCCGGACAGGGGGTTCAGCCCCAGCATTTT
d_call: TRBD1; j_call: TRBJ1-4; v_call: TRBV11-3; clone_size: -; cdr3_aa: CASSGSPGQRNEKLFF; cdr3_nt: TGTGCCAGCAGCGGGTCACCGGGACAGCGTAATGAAAAACTGTTTTTT
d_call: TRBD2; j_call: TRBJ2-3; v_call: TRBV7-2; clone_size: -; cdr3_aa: CASSSSGGPDTQYF; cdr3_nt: TGTGCCAGCAGTTCTAGCGGGGGGCCAGATACGCAGTATTTT
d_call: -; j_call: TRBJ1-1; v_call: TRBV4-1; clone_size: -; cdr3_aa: CASSQDVRELNTEAFF; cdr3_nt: TGCGCCAGCAGCCAAGATGTAAGGGAGTTGAACACTGAAGCTTTCTTT
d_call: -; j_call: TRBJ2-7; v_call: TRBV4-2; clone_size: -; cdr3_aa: CASSQAGSRPYYEQYF; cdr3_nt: TGTGCCAGCAGCCAGGCGGGTAGTCGGCCTTACTACGAGCAGTACTTC
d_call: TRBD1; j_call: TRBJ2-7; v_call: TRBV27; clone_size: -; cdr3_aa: CASSPTGEPYEQYF; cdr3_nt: TGTGCCAGCAGTCCAACAGGGGAGCCTTACGAGCAGTACTTC
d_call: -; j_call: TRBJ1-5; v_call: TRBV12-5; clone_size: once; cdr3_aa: CASASGGNQPQHF; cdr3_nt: TGTGCTAGTGCCTCGGGGGGGAATCAGCCCCAGCATTTT
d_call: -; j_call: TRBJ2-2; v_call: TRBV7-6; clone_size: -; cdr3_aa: CASSLGAGSTGELFF; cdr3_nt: TGTGCCAGCAGCTTAGGGGCAGGTTCCACCGGGGAGCTGTTTTTT
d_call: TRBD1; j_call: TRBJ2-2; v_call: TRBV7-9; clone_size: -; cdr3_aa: CSSTPTGANTGELFF; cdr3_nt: TGTTCCAGCACCCCGACAGGGGCGAACACCGGGGAGCTGTTTTTT
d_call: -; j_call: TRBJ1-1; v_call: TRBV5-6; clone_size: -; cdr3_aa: CASSLVGQKTEAFF; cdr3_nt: TGTGCCAGCAGCTTGGTGGGCCAAAAGACTGAAGCTTTCTTT